A selection of T cell receptor beta chains follows, all from one sample in a study of T cells in Graves' hyperthyroidism and ophthalmopathy. TCRdb called the multiplex PCR reads again in MiXCR, with one record for every CDR3 protein. The repertoire consists of 700,000 or so distinct CDR3 sequences, with over 15% occurring once and the leading ten covering 8.4%. The sequenced sample was blood. Receptors originate from a man aged 18 to 29 with Graves' hyperthyroidism. Each CDR3 is given with its conserved first and last residue. A D gene is named only where the DNA matches it firmly. Size values are once, few and many counts, or a class for expanded clones, and some rows have none.

V gene,D gene,J gene,clone size,CDR3 DNA,CDR3 protein
TRBV7-2,-,TRBJ2-7,many,TGTGCCAGCAGCCGGGGGCCTAGACAGTACTTC,CASSRGPRQYF
TRBV7-9,-,TRBJ2-5,many,TGTGCCAGCAGCAAGAGAGAGACCCAGTACTTC,CASSKRETQYF
TRBV7-9,TRBD2,TRBJ2-7,few,TGTGCCAGCAGCCAGCGCGGGAGGCCCTACGAGCAGTACTTC,CASSQRGRPYEQYF
TRBV9,-,TRBJ2-2,few,TGTGCCAGCAGCGCGGAAAGGAACACCGGGGAGCTGTTTTTT,CASSAERNTGELFF
TRBV15,-,TRBJ2-7,-,TGTGCCACCAGCAGGGACCCCTCGACTTGGGAGCAGTACTTC,CATSRDPSTWEQYF
TRBV20-1,-,TRBJ2-3,many,TGCAGTGCTAGACTGGGGGCGGGGGATACGCAGTATTTT,CSARLGAGDTQYF
TRBV11-2,TRBD1,TRBJ2-7,many,TGTGCCAGCAGCCCCTCTACCGGGACAGGGTCCCTCAAGCAGTACTTC,CASSPSTGTGSLKQYF
TRBV7-9,-,TRBJ2-5,few,TGTGCCAGCAGCCCGAGGGGGGGGGACGAGACCCAGTACTTC,CASSPRGGDETQYF
TRBV20-1,TRBD1,TRBJ1-3,-,TGCAGTGCTAGAACAGGGGGCAGGGGAAACACCATATATTTT,CSARTGGRGNTIYF
TRBV20-1,-,TRBJ2-1,few,TGCAGTGCTCGATTGCACAATGAGCAGTTCTTC,CSARLHNEQFF
TRBV20-1,TRBD1,TRBJ2-2,-,TGCAGTGCTAGGGGACAGGGTTTCGGGGAGCTGTTTTTT,CSARGQGFGELFF
TRBV27,TRBD1,TRBJ2-3,few,TGTGCCAGCAACACAGGGGGCGCGGGAGATACGCAGTATTTT,CASNTGGAGDTQYF
TRBV19,-,TRBJ2-2,-,TGTGCCAGTAGTAACCACCGGACGGACAACACCGGGGAGCTGTTTTTT,CASSNHRTDNTGELFF
TRBV29-1,-,TRBJ2-1,-,TGCAGCGTTGTAGCGGCCAGACCGAGCTCCTACAATGAGCAGTTCTTC,CSVVAARPSSYNEQFF
TRBV7-8,-,TRBJ2-1,-,TGTGCCAGCGAGGACCTTCACAATGAGCAGTTCTTC,CASEDLHNEQFF
TRBV12-3/TRBV12-4,TRBD1,TRBJ1-2,many,TGTGCCAGCAGTCCGACAGGGGGCAACTATGGCTACACCTTC,CASSPTGGNYGYTF
TRBV7-9,-,TRBJ1-2,few,TGTGCCAGCAGCCAGGGGACGGAGGGCTACACCTTC,CASSQGTEGYTF
TRBV9,TRBD2,TRBJ2-5,many,TGTGCCAGCAGCGTACAGGGGACTAGCGAAGAGACCCAGTACTTC,CASSVQGTSEETQYF
TRBV7-9,-,TRBJ1-1,-,TGTGCCAGCAGCTTAATCCTAGGGCGGAACACTGAAGCTTTCTTT,CASSLILGRNTEAFF
TRBV28,TRBD1,TRBJ2-7,many,TGTGCCAGCAGTAGTGGACAGGGGGCTGACGAGCAGTACTTC,CASSSGQGADEQYF
TRBV7-2,TRBD2,TRBJ2-3,many,TGTGCCAGCAGCTCCCGGACTAGCGGGAGGGTTGACACGCAGTATTTT,CASSSRTSGRVDTQYF
TRBV28,TRBD2,TRBJ2-7,many,TGTGCCAGCAGTTTAACCGGGACTAGCGGAGAGGAGCAGTACTTC,CASSLTGTSGEEQYF
TRBV4-1,-,TRBJ1-1,-,TGCGCCAGCAGCCAACGAGACAGGCCTAACACTGAAGCTTTCTTT,CASSQRDRPNTEAFF
TRBV14,TRBD2,TRBJ2-2,-,TGTGCCAGCAGCCCGCGACTAGCGGCATTGGGGGAGCTGTTTTTT,CASSPRLAALGELFF
TRBV19,TRBD2,TRBJ2-7,-,TGTGCCAGTAGTACAACTAGCGCCTACGAGCAGTACTTC,CASSTTSAYEQYF
TRBV28,-,TRBJ2-7,many,TGTGCCAGCAGTGCGCATCCCTACGAGCAGTACTTC,CASSAHPYEQYF
TRBV13,TRBD1,TRBJ1-6,-,TGTGCCAGCAGCCGACCTCCGGGACAGGGTAATTCACCCCTCCACTTT,CASSRPPGQGNSPLHF
TRBV28,-,TRBJ2-1,many,TGTGCCAGCAGTTTGGGGGGACACGGGGCAAACAATGAGCAGTTCTTC,CASSLGGHGANNEQFF
TRBV28,TRBD2,TRBJ2-1,many,TGTGCCAGCAGTTCGCGACTAGGGTCTAGCGGGAGGTACAATGAGCAGTTCTTC,CASSSRLGSSGRYNEQFF